These 3 T cell receptor beta chains originate from one sample sequenced in a study of radiation and T cells in renal cell carcinoma. Time point specified: baseline pretreatment blood. Treatment specified: 15 Gy SBRT to primary tumor, nephrectomy 4 weeks later. Profiled with immunoSEQ multiplex PCR; TCRdb holds only in-frame clones, not every one. The data hold about 160,000 clones, with 88% observed a single time. This specimen consisted of blood, obtained from a patient whose treatment included radiotherapy and nephrectomy. The receptors were sampled from a woman in her sixties or seventies with renal cell carcinoma.

The rearrangement joins TRBV7-3 to TRBJ2-5; TRBD2 matches at 8 bases. This CDR3 is 15 amino acids long. V was pared by 2 bases and J by 5 bases, with 7 bases of the junction left unmatched. Per the germline V gene, CDR1 is SGHTA and CDR2 is FQGTGA. CDR3: CASSLAGGRLETQYF. CDR3 DNA: TGTGCCAGCAGCTTAGCGGGGGGTCGTCTGGAGACCCAGTACTTC. Filled out from reference TRBV7-3 and TRBJ2-5, the complete variable domain reads GAGVSQTPSNKVTEKGKYVELRCDPISGHTALYWYRQSLGQGPEFLIYFQGTGAADDSGLPNDRFFAVRPEGSVSTLKIQRTERGDSAVYLCASSLAGGRLETQYFGPGTRLLVL.

The chain is built from TRBV4-3 and TRBJ2-7, with 8 bases matching TRBD2. The CDR3 length is 16 residues. V was clipped by 3 bases and J by 2 bases; unmatched bases: 9. Germline V CDR1 and CDR2: LGHNA, YSLEER. The CDR3 bases are TGCGCCAGCAGCCATAGTCTAGCGGGCGTAACCTACGAGCAGTACTTC. Its protein product is CASSHSLAGVTYEQYF.

The V and J genes are TRBV7-9 and TRBJ2-3; no clear D gene. Trimming pared 2 bases from V and 14 bases from J, leaving 11 bases between. The CDR3 spans 11 residues. CDR1 SEHNR and CDR2 FQNEAQ come from the germline V gene (reference sequence). CDR3 region: CASSLYARPYF. In DNA, the CDR3 is TGTGCCAGCAGCTTATATGCTAGGCCGTATTTT. The whole variable domain, filled in from reference TRBV7-9 and TRBJ2-3, reads DTGVSQNPRHKITKRGQNVTFRCDPISEHNRLYWYRQTLGQGPEFLTYFQNEAQLEKSRLLSDRFSAERPKGSFSTLEIQRTEQGDSAMYLCASSLYARPYFGPGTRLTVL.